Each of the 12 T cell receptor beta chains below was sequenced from the same sample in a study of CD8 T cells in Susac syndrome. Reverse transcription of about 0.45 to 1 ug RNA used random hexamers. From the immunoSEQ multiplex PCR reads, TCRdb called clonotypes with MiXCR, one entry per CDR3 protein. The sample contains hundreds of thousands of distinct CDR3 sequences, about 95% of which appear only once. Sequencing was carried out using CD4+ T cells from PBMCs. The receptors originated from a human donor with multiple sclerosis.

This chain connects TRBV3-1 to TRBJ2-3; D gene uncertain. V was pared by 0 bases and J by 4 bases, with 8 bases between. There are 14 residues in the CDR3. Germline V gene lookup returns CDR1 LGHDT and CDR2 YNNKEL (reference sequence). Written as DNA, the CDR3 is TGTGCCAGCAGCCAAGACTCGTCCTCAGATACGCAGTATTTT. Amino acids: CASSQDSSSDTQYF.

This clonotype occurred a few times. The CDR3, as DNA: TGTGCCAGCAGCCGGGGACAGGGTGGTTACAATGAGCAGTTCTTC. This encodes CASSRGQGGYNEQFF. The J gene is TRBJ2-1, the V gene TRBV27; 9 positions match TRBD1. V was pared by 6 bases and J by 4 bases, with 7 bases of the junction left unmatched. CDR1 is MNHEY, CDR2 SMNVEV, per germline (reference sequence). CDR3 size: 15 residues.

This chain connects TRBV12-3 or TRBV12-4 to TRBJ1-1, with 8 bases that match TRBD1. This CDR3 has 15 residues. V was clipped by 6 bases and J by 0 bases; unmatched bases: 6. CDR3 loop: CASRIRTGLNTEAFF. The CDR3 DNA reads TGTGCCAGCAGGATTAGGACAGGGTTGAACACTGAAGCTTTCTTT.

The V gene is TRBV29-1, the J gene TRBJ2-7; 14 bases map to TRBD2. CDR1 SQVTM and CDR2 ANQGSEA come from the germline V gene. The CDR3 consists of 18 residues. With V trimmed by 4 bases and J by 2 bases, 13 bases remained unmatched. This CDR3 reads CSVGGLAGVRSGTYEQYF. CDR3 DNA sequence: TGCAGCGTTGGGGGACTAGCGGGAGTACGTTCAGGGACCTACGAGCAGTACTTC.

The chain links TRBV7-9 to TRBJ1-2, with TRBD1 identical over 10 bases. The CDR3 runs 11 residues. The V segment lost 5 bases and the J segment 10 bases; nucleotides outside the gene matches: 1. CDR1 SEHNR and CDR2 FQNEAQ come from the germline V gene (reference sequence). The CDR3 DNA is TGTGCCAGCAGCCGACAGGGGGCCTACACCTTC. It translates to CASSRQGAYTF.

This clonotype is a singleton in its sample. V gene TRBV3-1 combines with J gene TRBJ1-6; D is unresolved. Between the trimmed V and J ends, which lost 5 bases and 10 bases, there was a span of 18 bases. The CDR3 has 15 residues. CDR1 is LGHDT and CDR2 is YNNKEL in the germline V gene (reference sequence). The CDR3 sequence is CASSKRTVRGSPLHF. In DNA, the CDR3 is TGTGCCAGCAGCAAAAGGACGGTTCGAGGGTCACCCCTCCACTTT. Full variable domain (outside the CDR3, taken from reference TRBV3-1 and TRBJ1-6): DTAVSQTPKYLVTQMGNDKSIKCEQNLGHDTMYWYKQDSKKFLKIMFSYNNKELIINETVPNRFSPKSPDKAHLNLHINSLELGDSAVYFCASSKRTVRGSPLHFGNGTRLTVT.

This sequence joins TRBV7-9 and TRBJ1-2, with D unresolved. The germline V gene encodes CDR1 SEHNR and CDR2 FQNEAQ (reference sequence). The V end was cut by 2 bases, the J end by 2 bases, with 15 bases between. The CDR3 spans 16 residues. The CDR3 region has the DNA TGTGCCAGCAGCTTAAAGGAGGGCAAGACAAACTATGGCTACACCTTC. It translates to CASSLKEGKTNYGYTF.

The V call is TRBV12-3 or TRBV12-4, the J call TRBJ2-7, with D possibly TRBD1 on 6 matching bases. The V and J ends lost 8 bases and 5 bases respectively, with 13 bases between them. The CDR3 has 12 residues. CDR3 protein: CASSRTVNEQYF. CDR3 in DNA: TGTGCCAGCTCACGGACAGTGAACGAGCAGTACTTC.

This sequence joins TRBV7-2 and TRBJ2-3; 8 bases fit TRBD1. The CDR3 runs to 16 residues. With V trimmed by 2 bases and J by 0 bases, 4 bases remained unmatched. Germline V gene sequence: CDR1 SGHTA, CDR2 FQGNSA. The CDR3 loop is CASSLQGAISTDTQYF. The CDR3 DNA sequence: TGTGCCAGCAGCTTACAGGGGGCGATTAGCACAGATACGCAGTATTTT. Looking up the rest from reference TRBV7-2 and TRBJ2-3 gives the full variable domain: GAGVSQSPSNKVTEKGKDVELRCDPISGHTALYWYRQSLGQGLEFLIYFQGNSAPDKSGLPSDRFSAERTGGSVSTLTIQRTQQEDSAVYLCASSLQGAISTDTQYFGPGTRLTVL.

This clonotype was recorded a few times. V is TRBV5-6 and J is TRBJ1-5; D not certain. This CDR3 region has 12 residues. From germline, CDR1 is SGHDT and CDR2 YYEEEE. Trimming took off 3 bases at V and 7 bases at J, with 8 bases between the two ends. The CDR3 DNA reads as TGTGCCAGCAGCTCTGGTTTACAGCCCCAGCATTTT. This sequence encodes CASSSGLQPQHF.

The V gene is TRBV4-2, the J gene TRBJ2-5; 7 nucleotides match TRBD1. CDR3 length equals 19 residues. V shed 2 bases and J 2 bases; nucleotides not matched to a gene: 17. Germline V gene lookup returns CDR1 LGHNA and CDR2 YNFKEQ. CDR3 DNA sequence: TGTGCCAGCAGCCAATGGAAACCCGGACAGGACGATCAACAAGAGACCCAGTACTTC. Translated: CASSQWKPGQDDQQETQYF.

V gene TRBV7-2 combines with J gene TRBJ2-1; 7 bases agree with TRBD1. Germline loops: CDR1 SGHTA, CDR2 FQGNSA. Germline trimming cut 4 bases from V and 7 bases from J; bases unmatched to any gene: 7. This CDR3 contains 14 residues. The CDR3 spells CASSSQTGKNEQFF. CDR3 DNA sequence: TGTGCCAGCAGCTCCCAGACAGGGAAAAATGAGCAGTTCTTC.